These 22 T cell receptor beta chains came from one sample sequenced in a study of T cells in Graves' hyperthyroidism and ophthalmopathy. Amplification yielded TCR beta CDR3 regions, with RNA transcripts as the source. When the TCR CDR3 underwent first-round RT-PCR, the HTBI primer set was used. TCRdb redid the calling of the multiplex PCR reads with MiXCR, one entry per CDR3 protein. The repertoire holds around 300,000 distinct CDR3 sequences, with about 13% as singletons. Sequencing used blood. All receptors derive from a woman aged 40 to 49 with Graves' hyperthyroidism.

This clonotype was seen repeatedly, ten times or more. This chain joins TRBV10-2 and TRBJ1-5; D remains ambiguous. The CDR3 extends over 13 amino acids. Germline CDR1 WSHSY, CDR2 SAAADI. Trimming removed 2 bases at V and 8 bases at J, with 10 bases between. The CDR3 sequence is CASSETLKEPQHF. DNA of the CDR3: TGCGCCAGCAGTGAGACCCTGAAAGAGCCCCAGCATTTT.

This clonotype has a count of ten or more. A much larger clonotype is one base distant, so this may be a read error. The V gene is TRBV7-9, the J gene TRBJ1-1; maybe TRBD1 (6 bases). With 4 bases removed from V and 4 bases from J, the gap between germline ends came to 7 bases. CDR3 length: 12 amino acids. Per germline, CDR1 SEHNR and CDR2 FQNEAQ (reference sequence). The CDR3: CASSYRATEAFF. For the CDR3, the DNA is TGTGCCAGCAGCTACAGGGCCACTGAAGCTTTCTTT.

This clonotype occurred a few times. This chain joins TRBV19 and TRBJ2-2; TRBD2 is a possible D gene (5 bases). The CDR3 contains 16 residues. Trimming took 1 base from V and 5 from J, leaving 14 bases between them. Germline CDR1 is LNHDA and CDR2 is SQIVND (reference sequence). CDR3 bases: TGTGCCAGTAGTATAGTGCAGCGGAGTCCTACCGGGGAGCTGTTTTTT. Its translation: CASSIVQRSPTGELFF. The full variable domain, completed using reference TRBV19 and TRBJ2-2, is DGGITQSPKYLFRKEGQNVTLSCEQNLNHDAMYWYRQDPGQGLRLIYYSQIVNDFQKGDIAEGYSVSREKKESFPLTVTSAQKNPTAFYLCASSIVQRSPTGELFFGEGSRLTVL.

The J gene is TRBJ2-2, the V gene TRBV10-2; D is unclear. The V gene lost 6 bases and the J gene lost 6 bases, with 11 bases spanning the gap. From germline, CDR1 is WSHSY and CDR2 SAAADI. CDR3 length: 13 amino acids. CDR3 in DNA: TGCGCCAGCAGGGGTGGAAACGCCGGGGAGCTGTTTTTT. It encodes CASRGGNAGELFF.

This clonotype appeared many times. Just one base apart from a much larger clone, this may be a read error. The chain couples TRBV3-1 to TRBJ1-2; D unclear. V lost 0 bases to trimming and J lost 8 bases, with 13 bases between them. Germline CDR1 reads LGHDT; CDR2 reads YNNKEL (reference sequence). The CDR3 contains 14 residues. The CDR3 here is CASSQDSEGNGYTF. The CDR3 DNA reads as TGTGCCAGCAGCCAAGATAGCGAAGGGAACGGCTACACCTTC.

This clonotype has only a few counts. V and J are TRBV14 and TRBJ2-1; 14 nucleotides align to TRBD2. V lost 5 bases and J lost 5; bases outside the gene matches: 11. The CDR3 is made up of 18 amino acids. Germline V gene lookup returns CDR1 SGHDN and CDR2 FVKESK. The CDR3 nucleotides read TGTGCCAGCAGCTTAAGACTAGCGGGAGGGCCCCGAGACAATGAGCAGTTCTTC. This encodes CASSLRLAGGPRDNEQFF.

This clonotype was counted many times. The rearrangement links TRBV12-3 or TRBV12-4 to TRBJ2-3; D gene ambiguous. The V gene lost 2 bases and the J gene lost 2 bases, with 2 bases spanning the gap. This CDR3 has 12 amino acids. CDR3 in amino acids: CASSLPTDTQYF. The CDR3 nucleotides read TGTGCCAGCAGTTTACCCACAGATACGCAGTATTTT.

This clonotype was detected a few times. V usage is TRBV20-1 and J usage is TRBJ1-4; the D is unclear. V was shortened by 5 bases and J by 4 bases, with 8 bases between the two germline ends. The CDR3 spans 12 residues. CDR1 and CDR2 (germline): DFQATT, SNEGSKA (reference sequence). The CDR3 nucleotides read TGCAGTGCTCGGGAAGTTAATGAAAAACTGTTTTTT. It encodes CSAREVNEKLFF.

V and J are TRBV5-4 and TRBJ2-7; D is possibly TRBD1 (5 bases). CDR3 length equals 14 residues. In germline, CDR1 is SGHNT, CDR2 YYREEE (reference sequence). The V end lost 3 bases, the J end lost 5 bases, and 15 bases lay between the germline ends. The CDR3 nucleotides read TGTGCCAGCAGCTCCACATGGGGCCTGGACGAGCAGTACTTC. Amino acids: CASSSTWGLDEQYF.

This clonotype showed up many times. V usage is TRBV27 and J usage is TRBJ1-1; D ambiguous. The CDR3 covers 13 residues. CDR1 is MNHEY, CDR2 SMNVEV, per germline (reference sequence). Between the trimmed V and J ends, which lost 3 bases and 0 bases, there was a span of 5 bases. CDR3 nucleotides: TGTGCCAGCAGTTTGATCGTGAACACTGAAGCTTTCTTT. It codes for CASSLIVNTEAFF.

As to this clonotype: Since a much larger clone is just one base distant, this may be a read error. The chain carries TRBV7-8 and TRBJ1-4; weak D call: TRBD1 (6 bases). The V end was cut by 5 bases, the J end by 4 bases, with 11 bases between. The CDR3 is 14 amino acids. The germline V gene has CDR1 SGHVS and CDR2 FQNEAQ. The CDR3 reads CASSPDSCNEKLFF. In DNA, the CDR3 is TGTGCCAGCAGCCCGGACAGCTGTAATGAAAAACTGTTTTTT.

The chain carries TRBV2 and TRBJ2-2, with D hard to call. Germline assignment: CDR1 SNHLY and CDR2 FYNNEI. The CDR3 spans 17 residues. Deletions cut 5 bases from V and 3 bases from J, with 19 bases between. The CDR3 DNA reads as TGTGCCAGCAGTCCTACAGCAATAAAACTATACACCGGGGAGCTGTTTTTT. It encodes CASSPTAIKLYTGELFF. The full variable domain, completed using reference TRBV2 and TRBJ2-2, is EPEVTQTPSHQVTQMGQEVILRCVPISNHLYFYWYRQILGQKVEFLVSFYNNEISEKSEIFDDQFSVERPDGSNFTLKIRSTKLEDSAMYFCASSPTAIKLYTGELFFGEGSRLTVL.

This clonotype was observed many times. The chain links TRBV12-3 or TRBV12-4 to TRBJ2-2, with 8 bases that match TRBD2. The CDR3 is 15 residues long. V lost 6 bases to trimming and J lost 4 bases; unmatched junction nucleotides: 7. DNA of the CDR3: TGTGCCAGCAGACCGGGACTAGGGCCCACCGGGGAGCTGTTTTTT. Translating it yields CASRPGLGPTGELFF.

The V and J genes are TRBV7-9 and TRBJ1-4, with D perhaps matching TRBD1 (5 bases). The CDR3 is 16 residues long. The germline gives CDR1 SEHNR, CDR2 FQNEAQ (reference sequence). V was trimmed by 4 bases and J by 6 bases, leaving 18 bases between them. CDR3 nucleotides: TGTGCCAGCAGCTCGTTTTACAGGATGAGGGATGAAAAACTGTTTTTT. Amino acids: CASSSFYRMRDEKLFF.

The chain combines TRBV4-1 with TRBJ2-1; possibly TRBD2 for D (6 bases). V was clipped by 4 bases and J by 7 bases, with 20 bases between them. This CDR3 has 16 residues. The germline V gene has CDR1 MGHRA and CDR2 YSYEKL. CDR3 in amino acids: CASSRLMGGFGNEQFF. CDR3 DNA: TGCGCCAGCAGCCGGCTGATGGGAGGCTTCGGTAATGAGCAGTTCTTC.

The V gene is TRBV11-2, the J gene TRBJ1-6; D is unclear. The germline V gene encodes CDR1 SGHAT and CDR2 FQNNGV. The ends were cut back, 2 bases at V and 10 bases at J, with 15 bases in the middle. CDR3 length equals 15 residues. CDR3 sequence: CASSLSGLSGSPLHF. The CDR3 DNA sequence: TGTGCCAGCAGCTTAAGCGGGCTGTCGGGATCACCCCTCCACTTT.

In this sample, this clonotype turned up many times. The chain recombines TRBV28 with TRBJ2-7; D gene unclear. The CDR3 has 12 amino acids. V shed 6 bases and J shed 4 bases, with 10 bases lying between them. CDR1 and CDR2 (germline): MDHEN, SYDVKM. The CDR3 reads CASRTTQYEQYF. In nucleotides, the CDR3 is TGTGCCAGCAGAACGACCCAATACGAGCAGTACTTC.

This clonotype was seen repeatedly, ten times or more. The chain recombines TRBV12-3 or TRBV12-4 with TRBJ1-2; D ambiguous. Trimming took off 3 bases at V and 6 bases at J, with 14 bases between the two ends. The CDR3 totals 14 residues. CDR3 residues: CASSLVGSHHGYTF. The CDR3 DNA follows: TGTGCCAGCAGTTTGGTTGGGTCCCATCATGGCTACACCTTC.

The gene calls are TRBV10-3 and TRBJ1-5, with 7 bases lining up with TRBD1. The V and J ends lost 6 bases and 4 bases, in that order; junction bases with no gene match: 6. Germline V gene data show CDR1 as ENHRY and CDR2 as SYGVKD. The CDR3 has 14 residues. The CDR3 coding sequence is TGTGCCATCAGGGGGGACAGCGGGAATCAGCCCCAGCATTTT. Its translation is CAIRGDSGNQPQHF.

Concerning this clonotype: Given a much more abundant clone one base away, this may be a read error. The chain joins TRBV14 to TRBJ2-2, with 7 bases that match TRBD1. Germline CDR1 SGHDN, CDR2 FVKESK. The CDR3 sequence is 14 residues long. Losses at the gene ends were 6 bases for V and 1 base for J; bases not matched to a gene: 2. CDR3 sequence (DNA): TGTGCCAGCAGGCGACAGGGGAACACCGGGGAGCTGTTTTTT. Amino acids: CASRRQGNTGELFF.

This clonotype was seen repeatedly, ten times or more. The rearrangement joins TRBV28 to TRBJ1-2; D unresolved. CDR1 is MDHEN and CDR2 is SYDVKM in the germline V gene. V lost 5 bases and J lost 5, with 12 bases in between. CDR3 length: 13 residues. This CDR3 reads CASSKGRSYGYTF. CDR3 DNA: TGTGCCAGCAGTAAAGGACGCTCTTATGGCTACACCTTC.

This clonotype was picked up many times. The chain employs TRBV6-1 and TRBJ2-7; D gene ambiguous. The CDR3 is 14 residues long. V lost 3 bases, J lost 2 bases, and 11 bases lay in between. Germline loops: CDR1 MNHNS, CDR2 SASEGT. CDR3 DNA: TGTGCCAGCAGTGAGGGCGGTGCGGCCTACGAGCAGTACTTC. Amino acids: CASSEGGAAYEQYF.